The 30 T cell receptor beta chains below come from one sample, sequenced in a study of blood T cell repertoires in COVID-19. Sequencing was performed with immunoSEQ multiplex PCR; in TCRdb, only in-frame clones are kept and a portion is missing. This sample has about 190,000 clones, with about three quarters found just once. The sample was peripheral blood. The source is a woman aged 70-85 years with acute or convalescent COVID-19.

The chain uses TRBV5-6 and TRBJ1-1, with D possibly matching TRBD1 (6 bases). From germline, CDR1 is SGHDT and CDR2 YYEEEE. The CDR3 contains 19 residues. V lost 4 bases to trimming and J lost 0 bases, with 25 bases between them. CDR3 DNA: TGTGCCAGCAGCCCCGCCGGGACATTTTTGGTTTGGGTGAACACTGAAGCTTTCTTT. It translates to CASSPAGTFLVWVNTEAFF.

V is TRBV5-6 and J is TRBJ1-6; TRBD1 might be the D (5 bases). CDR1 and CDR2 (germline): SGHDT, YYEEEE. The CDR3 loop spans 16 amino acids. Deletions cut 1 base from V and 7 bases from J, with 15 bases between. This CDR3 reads CASSLLGDGANSPLHF. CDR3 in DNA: TGTGCCAGCAGCTTGTTAGGTGATGGGGCGAATTCACCCCTCCACTTT.

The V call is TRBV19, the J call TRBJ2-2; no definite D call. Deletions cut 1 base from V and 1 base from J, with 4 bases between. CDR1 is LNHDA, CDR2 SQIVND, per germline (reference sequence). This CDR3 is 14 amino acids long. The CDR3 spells CASSIVLNTGELFF. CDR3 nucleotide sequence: TGTGCCAGTAGTATAGTCCTGAACACCGGGGAGCTGTTTTTT.

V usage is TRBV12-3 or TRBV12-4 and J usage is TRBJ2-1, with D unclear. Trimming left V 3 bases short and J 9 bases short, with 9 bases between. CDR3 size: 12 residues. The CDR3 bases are TGTGCCAGCAGTTTTATCCCCGGTGAGCAGTTCTTC. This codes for CASSFIPGEQFF.

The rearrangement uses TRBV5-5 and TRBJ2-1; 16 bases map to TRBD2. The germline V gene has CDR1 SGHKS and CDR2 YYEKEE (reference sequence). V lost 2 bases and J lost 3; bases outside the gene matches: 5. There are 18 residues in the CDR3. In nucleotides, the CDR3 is TGTGCCAGCAGCTTCGGGACTAGCGGGAGGGCCGTCTACAATGAGCAGTTCTTC. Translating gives CASSFGTSGRAVYNEQFF. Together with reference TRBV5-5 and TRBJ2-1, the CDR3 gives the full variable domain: DAGVTQSPTHLIKTRGQQVTLRCSPISGHKSVSWYQQVLGQGPQFIFQYYEKEERGRGNFPDRFSARQFPNYSSELNVNALLLGDSALYLCASSFGTSGRAVYNEQFFGPGTRLTVL.

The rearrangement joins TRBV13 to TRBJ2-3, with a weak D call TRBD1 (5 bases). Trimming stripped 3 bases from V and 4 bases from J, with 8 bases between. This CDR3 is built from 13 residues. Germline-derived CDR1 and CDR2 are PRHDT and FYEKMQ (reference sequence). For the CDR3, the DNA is TGTGCCAGCAGCTTTTCAGGGTCAGATACGCAGTATTTT. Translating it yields CASSFSGSDTQYF.

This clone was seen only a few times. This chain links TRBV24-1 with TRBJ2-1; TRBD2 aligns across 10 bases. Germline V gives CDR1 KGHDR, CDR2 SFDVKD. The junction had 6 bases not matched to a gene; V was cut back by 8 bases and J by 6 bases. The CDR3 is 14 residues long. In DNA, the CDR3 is TGTGCCACCACGGTTGCTAGCGGGAGCAATGAGCAGTTCTTC. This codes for CATTVASGSNEQFF.

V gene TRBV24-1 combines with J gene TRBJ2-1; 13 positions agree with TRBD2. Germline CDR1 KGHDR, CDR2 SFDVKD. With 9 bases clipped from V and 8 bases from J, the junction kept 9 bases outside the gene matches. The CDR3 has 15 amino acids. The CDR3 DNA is TGTGCCACCCAGTTTGGGACTAGCGGGATGGATGAGCAGTTCTTC. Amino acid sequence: CATQFGTSGMDEQFF.

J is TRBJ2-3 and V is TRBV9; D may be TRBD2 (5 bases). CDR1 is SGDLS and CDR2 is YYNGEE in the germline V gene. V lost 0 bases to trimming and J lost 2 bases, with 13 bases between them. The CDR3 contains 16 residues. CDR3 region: CASSVGGGRLTDTQYF. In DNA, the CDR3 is TGTGCCAGCAGCGTAGGGGGTGGGAGACTCACAGATACGCAGTATTTT.

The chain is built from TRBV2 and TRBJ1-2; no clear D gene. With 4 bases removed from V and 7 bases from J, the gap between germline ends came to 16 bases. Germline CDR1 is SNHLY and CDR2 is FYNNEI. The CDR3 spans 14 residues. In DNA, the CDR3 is TGTGCCAGCAGTGGACCGGGGAGGGTTGGTGGCTACACCTTC. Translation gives CASSGPGRVGGYTF.

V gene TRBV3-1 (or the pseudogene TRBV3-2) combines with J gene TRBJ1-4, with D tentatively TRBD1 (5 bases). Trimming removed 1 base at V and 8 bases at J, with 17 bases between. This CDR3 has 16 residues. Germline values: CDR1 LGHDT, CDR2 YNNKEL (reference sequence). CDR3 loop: CASSQGTPGWNEKLFF. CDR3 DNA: TGTGCCAGCAGCCAAGGAACTCCAGGGTGGAACGAAAAACTGTTTTTT.

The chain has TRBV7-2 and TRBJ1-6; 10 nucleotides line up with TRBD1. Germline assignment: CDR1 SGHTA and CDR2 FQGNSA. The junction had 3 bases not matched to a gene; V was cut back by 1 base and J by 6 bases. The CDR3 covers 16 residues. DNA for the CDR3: TGTGCCAGCAGCTTAGGACAGGGGGCTGGTAATTCACCCCTCCACTTT. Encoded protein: CASSLGQGAGNSPLHF.

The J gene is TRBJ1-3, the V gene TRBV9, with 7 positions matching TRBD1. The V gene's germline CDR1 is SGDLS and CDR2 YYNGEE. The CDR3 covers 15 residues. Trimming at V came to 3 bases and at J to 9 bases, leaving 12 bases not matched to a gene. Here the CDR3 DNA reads TGTGCCAGCAGCGAGGGGAACAGGGGATCGGGCACCATATATTTT. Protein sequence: CASSEGNRGSGTIYF.

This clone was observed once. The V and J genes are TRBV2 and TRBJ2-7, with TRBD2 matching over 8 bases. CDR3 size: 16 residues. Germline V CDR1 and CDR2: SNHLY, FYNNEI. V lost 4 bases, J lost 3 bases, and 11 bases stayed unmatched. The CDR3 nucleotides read TGTGCCAGCAGTGGGGGCCGGGGACTAGATTACTACGAGCAGTACTTC. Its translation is CASSGGRGLDYYEQYF.

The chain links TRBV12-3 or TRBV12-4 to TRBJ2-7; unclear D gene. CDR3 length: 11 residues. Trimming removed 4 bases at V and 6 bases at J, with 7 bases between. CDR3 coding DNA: TGTGCCAGCAGTTCTTTGAGCGAGCAGTACTTC. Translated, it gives CASSSLSEQYF.

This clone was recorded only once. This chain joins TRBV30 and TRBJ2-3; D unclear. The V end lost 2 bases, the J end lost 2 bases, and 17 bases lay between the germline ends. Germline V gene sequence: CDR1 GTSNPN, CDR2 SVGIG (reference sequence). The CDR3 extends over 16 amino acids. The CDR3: CAWSREGWALTDTQYF. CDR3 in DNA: TGTGCCTGGAGTCGTGAAGGTTGGGCCCTCACAGATACGCAGTATTTT.

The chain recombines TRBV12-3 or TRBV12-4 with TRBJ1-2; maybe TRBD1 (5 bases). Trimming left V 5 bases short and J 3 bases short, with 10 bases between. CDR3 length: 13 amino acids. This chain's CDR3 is CASSRTSDYGYTF. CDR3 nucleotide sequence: TGTGCCAGCAGTCGGACATCAGACTATGGCTACACCTTC.

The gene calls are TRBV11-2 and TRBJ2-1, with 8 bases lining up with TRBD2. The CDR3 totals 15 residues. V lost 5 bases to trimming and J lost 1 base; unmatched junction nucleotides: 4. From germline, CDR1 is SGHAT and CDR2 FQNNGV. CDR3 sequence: CASSVAGLSYNEQFF. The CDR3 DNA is TGTGCCAGCAGCGTAGCGGGACTTTCCTACAATGAGCAGTTCTTC. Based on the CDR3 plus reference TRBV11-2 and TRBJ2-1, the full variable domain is EAGVAQSPRYKIIEKRQSVAFWCNPISGHATLYWYQQILGQGPKLLIQFQNNGVVDDSQLPKDRFSAERLKGVDSTLKIQPAKLEDSAVYLCASSVAGLSYNEQFFGPGTRLTVL.

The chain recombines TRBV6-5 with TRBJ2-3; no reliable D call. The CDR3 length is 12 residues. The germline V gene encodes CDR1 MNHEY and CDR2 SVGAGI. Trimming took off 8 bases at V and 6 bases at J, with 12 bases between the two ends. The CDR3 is CASGSPRDTQYF. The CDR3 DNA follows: TGTGCCAGCGGAAGCCCGCGGGATACGCAGTATTTT.

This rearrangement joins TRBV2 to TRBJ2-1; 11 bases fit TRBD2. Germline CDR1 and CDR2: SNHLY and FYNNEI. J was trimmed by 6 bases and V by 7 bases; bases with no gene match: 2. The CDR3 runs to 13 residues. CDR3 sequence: CASKTSGGNEQFF. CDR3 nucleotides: TGTGCCAGCAAAACTAGCGGGGGCAATGAGCAGTTCTTC.

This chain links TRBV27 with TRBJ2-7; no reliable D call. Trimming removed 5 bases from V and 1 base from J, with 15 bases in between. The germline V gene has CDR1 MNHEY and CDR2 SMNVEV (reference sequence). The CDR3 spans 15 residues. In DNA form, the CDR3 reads TGTGCCAGCAGTCGTCGGGTGGAAGGTTCCTACGAGCAGTACTTC. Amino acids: CASSRRVEGSYEQYF.

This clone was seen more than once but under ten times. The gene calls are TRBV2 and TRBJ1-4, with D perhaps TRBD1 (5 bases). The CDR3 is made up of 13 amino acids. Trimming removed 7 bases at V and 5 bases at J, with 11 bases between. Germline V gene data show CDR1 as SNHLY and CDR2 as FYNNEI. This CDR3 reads CASNQGINEKLFF. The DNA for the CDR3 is TGTGCCAGCAACCAGGGAATAAATGAAAAACTGTTTTTT.

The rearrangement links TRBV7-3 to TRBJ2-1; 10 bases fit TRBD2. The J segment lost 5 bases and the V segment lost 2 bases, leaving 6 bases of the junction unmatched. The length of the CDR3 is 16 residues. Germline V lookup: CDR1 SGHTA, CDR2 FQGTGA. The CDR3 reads CASSLVAGGPNNEQFF. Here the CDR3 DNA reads TGTGCCAGCAGCTTAGTAGCGGGAGGCCCTAACAATGAGCAGTTCTTC.

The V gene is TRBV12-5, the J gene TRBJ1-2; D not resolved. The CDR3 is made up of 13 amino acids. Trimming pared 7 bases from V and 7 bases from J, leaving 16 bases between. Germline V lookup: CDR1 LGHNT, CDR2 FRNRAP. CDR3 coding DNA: TGTGCTAGTGTATGGTTTCCCGAGGGTGGCTACACCTTC. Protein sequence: CASVWFPEGGYTF.

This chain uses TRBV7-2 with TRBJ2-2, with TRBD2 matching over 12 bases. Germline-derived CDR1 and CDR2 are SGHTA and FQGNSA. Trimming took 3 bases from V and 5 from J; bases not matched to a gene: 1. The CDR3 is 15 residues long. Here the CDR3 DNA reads TGTGCCAGCAGCTTCGGACTAGCGGGAACCGGGGAGCTGTTTTTT. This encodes CASSFGLAGTGELFF.

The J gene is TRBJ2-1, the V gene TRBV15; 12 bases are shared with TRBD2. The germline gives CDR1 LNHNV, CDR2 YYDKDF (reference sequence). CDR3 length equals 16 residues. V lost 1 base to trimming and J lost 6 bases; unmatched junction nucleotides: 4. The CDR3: CATSRVTSGSFNEQFF. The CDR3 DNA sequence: TGTGCCACCAGCAGAGTGACTAGCGGGAGTTTCAATGAGCAGTTCTTC.

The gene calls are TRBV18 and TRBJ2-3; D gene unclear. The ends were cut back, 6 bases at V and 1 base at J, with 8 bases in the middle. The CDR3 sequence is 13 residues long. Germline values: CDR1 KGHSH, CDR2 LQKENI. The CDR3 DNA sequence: TGTGCCAGCTCGGGCCTGGGCACAGATACGCAGTATTTT. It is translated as CASSGLGTDTQYF.

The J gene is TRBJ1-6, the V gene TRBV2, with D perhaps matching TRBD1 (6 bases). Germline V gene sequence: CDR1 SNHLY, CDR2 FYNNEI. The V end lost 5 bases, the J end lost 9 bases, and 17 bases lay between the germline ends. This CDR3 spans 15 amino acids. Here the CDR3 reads CASSLNREGTSPLHF. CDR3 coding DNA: TGTGCCAGCAGTTTAAACAGGGAAGGCACTTCACCCCTCCACTTT.

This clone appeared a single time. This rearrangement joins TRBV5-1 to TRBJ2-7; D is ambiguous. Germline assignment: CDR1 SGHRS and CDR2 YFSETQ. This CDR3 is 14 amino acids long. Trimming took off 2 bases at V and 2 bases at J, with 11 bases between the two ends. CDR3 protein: CASSLYAEPYEQYF. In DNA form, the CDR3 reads TGCGCCAGCAGCTTATATGCGGAGCCCTACGAGCAGTACTTC.

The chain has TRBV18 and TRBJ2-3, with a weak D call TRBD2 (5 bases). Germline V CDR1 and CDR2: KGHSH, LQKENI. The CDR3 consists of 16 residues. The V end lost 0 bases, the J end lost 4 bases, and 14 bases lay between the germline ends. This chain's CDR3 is CASSPPGSNGADTQYF. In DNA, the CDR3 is TGTGCCAGCTCACCACCGGGATCGAACGGGGCAGATACGCAGTATTTT. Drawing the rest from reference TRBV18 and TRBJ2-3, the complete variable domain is NAGVMQNPRHLVRRRGQEARLRCSPMKGHSHVYWYRQLPEEGLKFMVYLQKENIIDESGMPKERFSAEFPKEGPSILRIQQVVRGDSAAYFCASSPPGSNGADTQYFGPGTRLTVL.